This T cell receptor beta chain is from a study of T cell responses to AZD1222 COVID-19 vaccine. Profiling relied on immunoSEQ multiplex PCR, and the TCRdb table lists in-frame clones only, not all of them. This table has more than 150,000 clones, less than 90% appearing once. CDR1 is MNHEY and CDR2 is SVGAGI in the germline V gene. V shed 8 bases and J shed 15 bases, with 14 bases lying between them. The CDR3 spans 10 residues. Here the sequenced sample was peripheral blood, taken after recovery from COVID-19. The V gene is TRBV6-5, the J gene TRBJ2-1, with a tentative D call TRBD2 (7 bases). The TCR was taken from an adult who had recovered from COVID-19. The CDR3 sequence: CASGGGGMFF. CDR3 nucleotide sequence: TGTGCCAGCGGGGGGGGCGGCATGTTCTTC.